The 18 T cell receptor beta chains in this list originate from one sample, sequenced in a study of blood T cell repertoires in COVID-19 (dated by TCRdb to 2020 to 2021). Library preparation employed the immunoSEQ multiplex PCR assay. TCRdb's version of the immuneACCESS table is confined to in-frame rearrangements and falls short of the full clone set. An unresolved V gene accounts for under half of the shortfall where checked; the remainder is of unknown origin. The sample has 55,000 to 75,000 clones on record, 86% of them singletons. Of the sample, 4.1% is held by the ten largest clones. Source material: peripheral blood. These TCRs come from a man aged 50 to 60 with acute or convalescent COVID-19.

This sequence joins TRBV4-1 and TRBJ2-3; D may be TRBD2 (6 bases). Trimming took off 1 base at V and 1 base at J, with 12 bases between the two ends. The germline CDR1 and CDR2 sequences are MGHRA and YSYEKL. The length of the CDR3 is 16 residues. The CDR3 loop is CASSQGNSGRTDTQYF. CDR3 sequence (DNA): TGCGCCAGCAGCCAAGGGAATAGCGGCCGCACAGATACGCAGTATTTT.

This chain uses TRBV9 with TRBJ1-3; D remains ambiguous. Germline CDR1 SGDLS, CDR2 YYNGEE. The CDR3 sequence is 15 residues long. With 0 bases removed from V and 4 bases from J, the gap between germline ends came to 11 bases. The CDR3 loop is CASSVDQFSGNTIYF. The CDR3 coding sequence is TGTGCCAGCAGCGTAGATCAGTTTTCGGGAAACACCATATATTTT.

This chain connects TRBV19 to TRBJ1-5; maybe TRBD1 (5 bases). This CDR3 contains 16 residues. Trimming shortened V by 6 bases and J by 5 bases, and 20 bases separated the two germline ends. Looked up from germline, CDR1 is LNHDA and CDR2 is SQIVND (reference sequence). CDR3: CASRTFWGENYQPQHF. CDR3 DNA: TGTGCCAGTAGGACCTTCTGGGGGGAAAATTATCAGCCCCAGCATTTT. Full variable domain (missing parts from reference TRBV19 and TRBJ1-5): DGGITQSPKYLFRKEGQNVTLSCEQNLNHDAMYWYRQDPGQGLRLIYYSQIVNDFQKGDIAEGYSVSREKKESFPLTVTSAQKNPTAFYLCASRTFWGENYQPQHFGDGTRLSIL.

The DNA of the CDR3 is TGTGCCAGCAGCTTCGGCGGGGGGCAAGAGACCCAGTACTTC. This sequence encodes CASSFGGGQETQYF. The V call is TRBV7-3, the J call TRBJ2-5, with 8 bases aligning to TRBD2. CDR3 length: 14 amino acids. Germline V gene sequence: CDR1 SGHTA, CDR2 FQGTGA. The V and J ends lost 3 bases and 2 bases, in that order; junction bases with no gene match: 2.

For the CDR3, the DNA is TGTGCCAGCTCACCTGGGACAGGGATCAGCTCTGGCTACACCTTC. Translated, it gives CASSPGTGISSGYTF. The V and J genes are TRBV18 and TRBJ1-2, with 9 bases identical to TRBD1. The CDR3 has 15 residues. Trimming removed 3 bases from V and 7 bases from J; junction bases left unmatched: 9. Germline V gene lookup returns CDR1 KGHSH and CDR2 LQKENI.

The chain employs TRBV5-6 and TRBJ2-1, with D unresolved. This CDR3 is 14 amino acids long. Germline-derived CDR1 and CDR2 are SGHDT and YYEEEE. The ends were cut back, 6 bases at V and 0 bases at J, with 10 bases in the middle. The DNA of the CDR3 is TGTGCCAGCAAAGAGGCCCTCTCCTACAATGAGCAGTTCTTC. Encoded protein: CASKEALSYNEQFF.

The J gene is TRBJ1-2, the V gene TRBV24-1; 8 nucleotides match TRBD1. The germline CDR1 and CDR2 sequences are KGHDR and SFDVKD. V was pared by 5 bases and J by 7 bases, with 11 bases of the junction left unmatched. The CDR3 has 15 amino acids. The CDR3 region has the DNA TGTGCCACCAGTGCTTCGGACAGGGCTATGGGTGGCTACACCTTC. Amino acids: CATSASDRAMGGYTF.

The V gene is TRBV12-3 or TRBV12-4, the J gene TRBJ1-1; the D is unclear. The V gene lost 5 bases and the J gene lost 5 bases, with 9 bases spanning the gap. This CDR3 has 12 residues. The CDR3 loop is CASSMLETEAFF. For the CDR3, the DNA is TGTGCCAGCAGTATGCTGGAGACTGAAGCTTTCTTT.

As concerns this clone: The junction differs from germline at one of its ends, possibly a read error. The rearrangement joins TRBV6-5 to TRBJ1-5, with no clear D. The CDR3 runs to 14 residues. Germline values: CDR1 MNHEY, CDR2 SVGAGI. The CDR3 DNA is TGTGCCAGCATCGAAGACAAAAGCAGTCAGCCCCAGCATTTT. Protein sequence: CASIEDKSSQPQHF.

The rearrangement uses TRBV19 and TRBJ1-6; D is unclear. The V end was cut by 5 bases, the J end by 0 bases, with 11 bases between. CDR1 is LNHDA and CDR2 is SQIVND in the germline V gene (reference sequence). The CDR3 sequence is 16 residues long. The CDR3 DNA is TGTGCCAGTAGTGCCCAACTGAGCTCCTATAATTCACCCCTCCACTTT. Residues: CASSAQLSSYNSPLHF.

The chain has TRBV10-3 and TRBJ2-1; 11 bases agree with TRBD1. The germline CDR1 and CDR2 sequences are ENHRY and SYGVKD. V shed 2 bases and J 7 bases; nucleotides not matched to a gene: 4. This CDR3 comprises 15 residues. The CDR3 sequence: CAISERGQGGNEQFF. The CDR3 nucleotides are TGTGCCATCAGTGAGAGGGGACAGGGGGGTAATGAGCAGTTCTTC.

V and J are TRBV19 and TRBJ2-6, with D perhaps matching TRBD1 (5 bases). There are 15 residues in the CDR3. The germline V and J ends were trimmed by 10 bases and 0 bases, with 13 bases remaining between them. Germline V gene lookup returns CDR1 LNHDA and CDR2 SQIVND (reference sequence). The CDR3 reads CATKTGSSGANVLTF. DNA of the CDR3: TGTGCCACTAAAACAGGTTCCTCTGGGGCCAACGTCCTGACTTTC.

This rearrangement joins TRBV7-9 to TRBJ1-5; D unclear. Between the trimmed V and J ends, which lost 4 bases and 1 base, there was a span of 11 bases. CDR1 is SEHNR, CDR2 FQNEAQ, per germline (reference sequence). The CDR3 covers 15 residues. DNA of the CDR3: TGTGCCAGCAGCTCCGGGAGTGGCAGCAATCAGCCCCAGCATTTT. It yields the protein CASSSGSGSNQPQHF.

This rearrangement joins TRBV29-1 to TRBJ1-2; D uncertain. Germline CDR1 reads SQVTM; CDR2 reads ANQGSEA. Trimming removed 1 base from V and 3 bases from J, with 9 bases in between. This CDR3 is built from 13 residues. CDR3 sequence reads: CSVEVDNHYGYTF. Written as DNA, the CDR3 is TGCAGCGTTGAAGTTGACAACCACTATGGCTACACCTTC.

J is TRBJ1-2 and V is TRBV7-9; TRBD1 aligns across 10 bases. Trimming at V came to 1 base and at J to 7 bases, leaving 3 bases not matched to a gene. The germline V gene has CDR1 SEHNR and CDR2 FQNEAQ (reference sequence). This CDR3 has 14 amino acids. The CDR3 bases are TGTGCCAGCAGCTTAGTGACAGGGGGCGGTGGCTACACCTTC. It yields the protein CASSLVTGGGGYTF.

The chain is built from TRBV6-1 and TRBJ1-5, with D perhaps matching TRBD1 (5 bases). The CDR3 runs 16 residues. V lost 1 base, J lost 5 bases, and 15 bases lay in between. The germline V gene encodes CDR1 MNHNS and CDR2 SASEGT. In DNA form, the CDR3 reads TGTGCCAGCAGTGAAGATCCAGGGCCTTCCGATCAGCCCCAGCATTTT. It encodes CASSEDPGPSDQPQHF.

This clone was seen once. The chain combines TRBV4-1 with TRBJ1-1, with D hard to call. From germline, CDR1 is MGHRA and CDR2 YSYEKL. The CDR3 sequence is 12 residues long. Trimming shortened V by 1 base and J by 7 bases, and 7 bases separated the two germline ends. The CDR3 DNA reads TGCGCCAGCAGCCAAGTGCACAGTGAAGCTTTCTTT. It yields the protein CASSQVHSEAFF.

This clone was recorded once. The rearrangement links TRBV5-5 to TRBJ2-1, with D tentatively TRBD2 (5 bases). Germline V gene sequence: CDR1 SGHKS, CDR2 YYEKEE (reference sequence). V was trimmed by 4 bases and J by 0 bases, leaving 11 bases between them. This CDR3 is 15 amino acids long. The CDR3 DNA sequence: TGTGCCAGCAGCGTTAGCGCCAACTCCTACAATGAGCAGTTCTTC. Translation gives CASSVSANSYNEQFF.